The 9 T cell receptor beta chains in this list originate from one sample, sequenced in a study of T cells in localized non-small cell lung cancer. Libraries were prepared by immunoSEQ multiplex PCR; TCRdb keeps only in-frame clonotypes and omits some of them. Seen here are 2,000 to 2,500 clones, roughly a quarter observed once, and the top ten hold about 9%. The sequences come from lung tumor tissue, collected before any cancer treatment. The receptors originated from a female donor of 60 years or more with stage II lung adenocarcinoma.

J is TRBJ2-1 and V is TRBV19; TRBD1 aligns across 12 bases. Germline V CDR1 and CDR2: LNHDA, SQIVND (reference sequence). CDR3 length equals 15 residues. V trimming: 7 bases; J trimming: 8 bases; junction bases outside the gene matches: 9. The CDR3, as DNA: TGTGCCAGTACTTATGGGACAGGGGGCACGGATGAGCAGTTCTTC. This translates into CASTYGTGGTDEQFF.

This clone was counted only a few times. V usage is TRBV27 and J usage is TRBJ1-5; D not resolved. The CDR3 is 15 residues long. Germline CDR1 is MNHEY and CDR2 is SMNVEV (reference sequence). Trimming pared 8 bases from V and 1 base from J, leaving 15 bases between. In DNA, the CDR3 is TGTGCCAGCCGGCCCCTGAAGGGAAGCAATCAGCCCCAGCATTTT. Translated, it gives CASRPLKGSNQPQHF.

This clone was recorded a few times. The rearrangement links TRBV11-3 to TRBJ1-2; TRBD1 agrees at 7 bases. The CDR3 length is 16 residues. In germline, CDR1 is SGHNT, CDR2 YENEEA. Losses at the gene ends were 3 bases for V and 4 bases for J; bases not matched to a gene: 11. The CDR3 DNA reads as TGTGCCAGCAGCTTGGGGGACAGAAGCCGACTCTATGGCTACACCTTC. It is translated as CASSLGDRSRLYGYTF.

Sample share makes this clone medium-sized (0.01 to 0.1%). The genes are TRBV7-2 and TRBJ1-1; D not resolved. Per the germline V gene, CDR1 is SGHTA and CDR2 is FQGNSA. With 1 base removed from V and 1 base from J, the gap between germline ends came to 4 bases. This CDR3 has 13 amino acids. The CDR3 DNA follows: TGTGCCAGCAGCTTAGTCGAGAACACTGAAGCTTTCTTT. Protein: CASSLVENTEAFF.

This CDR3 is CASRARTGNTEAFF. CDR3 coding DNA: TGTGCCAGTAGGGCGAGGACAGGGAACACTGAAGCTTTCTTT. This chain joins TRBV19 and TRBJ1-1; 7 nucleotides agree with TRBD1. The CDR3 has 14 amino acids. In germline, CDR1 is LNHDA, CDR2 SQIVND (reference sequence). Trimming removed 6 bases from V and 1 base from J; junction bases left unmatched: 5.

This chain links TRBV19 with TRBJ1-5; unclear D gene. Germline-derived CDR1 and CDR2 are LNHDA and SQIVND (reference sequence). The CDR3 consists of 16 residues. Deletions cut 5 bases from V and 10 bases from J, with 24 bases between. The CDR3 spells CASSSPRGSTWGPQHF. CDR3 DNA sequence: TGTGCCAGTAGTTCCCCCCGTGGGAGTACCTGGGGTCCCCAGCATTTT.

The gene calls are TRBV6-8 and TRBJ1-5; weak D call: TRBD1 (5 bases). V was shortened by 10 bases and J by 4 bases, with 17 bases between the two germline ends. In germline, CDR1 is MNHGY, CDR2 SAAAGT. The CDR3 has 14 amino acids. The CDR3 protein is CATPSGQGNQPQHF. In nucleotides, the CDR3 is TGTGCCACCCCGAGTGGGCAGGGTAATCAGCCCCAGCATTTT.

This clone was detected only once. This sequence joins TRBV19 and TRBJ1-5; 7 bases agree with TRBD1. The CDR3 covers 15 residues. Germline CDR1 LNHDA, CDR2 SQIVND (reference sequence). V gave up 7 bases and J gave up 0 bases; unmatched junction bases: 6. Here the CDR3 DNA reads TGTGCCAGTAATATCCGGGACAGTAGCAATCAGCCCCAGCATTTT. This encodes CASNIRDSSNQPQHF.

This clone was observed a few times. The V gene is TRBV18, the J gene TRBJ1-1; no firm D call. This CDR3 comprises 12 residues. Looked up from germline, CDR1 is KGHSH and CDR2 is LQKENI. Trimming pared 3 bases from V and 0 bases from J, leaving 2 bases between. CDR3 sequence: CASSPMNTEAFF. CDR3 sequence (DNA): TGTGCCAGCTCACCGATGAACACTGAAGCTTTCTTT.